This TCR beta chain came from a study of shared clonotypes between healthy human individuals. Naive-designated CD8 cells lacked CD45RO, were positively enriched for CCR7, and omitted terminally differentiated effector memory CD45RA+ cells. Repertoires were generated with immunoSEQ multiplex PCR, while TCRdb's copy carries only in-frame clones and drops some. The top ten hold nearly 25% of the sample, which has hundreds of thousands of clones, 80% to 95% seen once. This sequence originates from a man in his thirties or forties in good health. The sample was naive CD8+ T cells sorted from blood.

CDR3 DNA: TGTGCCAGCAGCTTAGAATTTGTGTTGGGAGGAGTAGAAAACTATGGCTACACCTTC. Translation gives CASSLEFVLGGVENYGYTF. This chain joins TRBV7-2 and TRBJ1-2; D is uncertain. Trimming left V 1 base short and J 2 bases short, with 23 bases between. CDR3 length: 19 residues. Germline assignment: CDR1 SGHTA and CDR2 FQGNSA.